The present entry profiles one TCR beta chain with its context. This sample was included in a study of blood T cell repertoires in COVID-19. TCRdb's table, derived via immunoSEQ multiplex PCR, lists solely in-frame clones and lacks some. The sample has over 200,000 clones, 65% to 90% seen once. All enrollees were roughly 18 to 90 years old and from about two dozen US areas. Trimming stripped 0 bases from V and 3 bases from J, with 15 bases between. From germline, CDR1 is PRHDT and CDR2 FYEKMQ (reference sequence). The CDR3 is 16 residues long. The sample consisted of PBMCs or T cells enriched from blood (not recorded which). The chain combines TRBV13 with TRBJ2-7, with D unresolved. This clonotype originated in a woman aged 45-60 years with acute COVID-19. The CDR3, as DNA: TGTGCCAGCAGCTTAGGGGGCAGAAACGGAATCTACGAGCAGTACTTC. Translated, it gives CASSLGGRNGIYEQYF.